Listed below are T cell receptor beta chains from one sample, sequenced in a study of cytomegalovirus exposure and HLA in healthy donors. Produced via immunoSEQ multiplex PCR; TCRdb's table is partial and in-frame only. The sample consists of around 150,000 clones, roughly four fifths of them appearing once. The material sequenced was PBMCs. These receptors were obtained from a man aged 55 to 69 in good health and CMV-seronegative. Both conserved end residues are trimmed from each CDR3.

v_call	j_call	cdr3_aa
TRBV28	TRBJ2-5	ASSTYGLSGRGGETQY
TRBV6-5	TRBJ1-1	ASSYNGGPNTEAF
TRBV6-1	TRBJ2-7	ASRRQGPTEQY
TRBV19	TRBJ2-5	ASSIPGRVQETQY
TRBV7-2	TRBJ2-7	ASSKGGSRSYEQY
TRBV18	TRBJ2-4	ASSLDRASKNIQY
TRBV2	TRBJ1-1	ASRDRGGAYTEAF
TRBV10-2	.	ASGGTEYEQY
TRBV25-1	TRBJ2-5	ASNKREGLETQY
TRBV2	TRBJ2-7	ASSEGPSGYEQY
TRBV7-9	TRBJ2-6	SSSLAFGGSGANVLT
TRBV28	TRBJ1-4	ASSSGQVNEKLF
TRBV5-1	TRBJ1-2	ASSLDVNSGYT
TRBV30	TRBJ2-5	AWSVGETQY
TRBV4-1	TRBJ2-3	ASSQFLRGTDTQY
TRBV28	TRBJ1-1	ASMIQGADTEAF
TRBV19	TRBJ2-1	ASRTSGANEQF
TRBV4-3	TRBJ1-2	ASSQAVTGNYGYT
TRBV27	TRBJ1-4	ASRLTLQGSNEKLF
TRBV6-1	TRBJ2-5	ASSGQGTAQETQY
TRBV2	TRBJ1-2	ASSLDREIGYT
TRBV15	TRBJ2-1	ATSRGSLAGGKGEQF
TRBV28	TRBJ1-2	ASTPGIYGYT
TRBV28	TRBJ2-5	ASSGGGTQETQY
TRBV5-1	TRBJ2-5	ASSPNLAGVGETQY
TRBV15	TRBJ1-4	ATSRVHRGGEKLF
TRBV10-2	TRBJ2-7	ASSLASYEQY
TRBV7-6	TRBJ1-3	ASSLALSSGNTIY
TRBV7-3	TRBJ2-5	ASSTGTGQETQY
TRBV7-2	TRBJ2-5	ASSSPGSGRPETQY
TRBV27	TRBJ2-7	ASSLEGVGGEQY
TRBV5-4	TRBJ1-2	ASSLLGTGPYGYT
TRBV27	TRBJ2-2	ASSLFYGSTGELF
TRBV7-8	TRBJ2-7	ASSLMGGSTLEQY
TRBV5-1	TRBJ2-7	ASSLAGTDEQY
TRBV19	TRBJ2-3	ASSKTSGIPTDTQY
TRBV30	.	AWGGFSYEQY
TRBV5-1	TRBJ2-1	ASSLAPGSSYNEQF
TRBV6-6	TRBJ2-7	ASSSTGGPYEQY
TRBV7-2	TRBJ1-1	ASSLDRVNTEAF
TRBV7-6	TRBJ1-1	ASSSLNRGTEAF
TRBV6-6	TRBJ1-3	ASSRGLYSGNTIY
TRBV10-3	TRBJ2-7	AISESGTRGSYEQY
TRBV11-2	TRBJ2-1	ASSLVAGGQYEQF
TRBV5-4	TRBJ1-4	ASSNPRDGDEKLF